This note documents a single T cell receptor (beta chain) sequence. This sample was taken from a study of blood T cell repertoires in COVID-19. As for the study in general: PBMCs, B-cell-depleted T cells, or T cells provided the cDNA or gDNA that made up the material.

In the study's own analysis: From reference gene primer amplification, estimates of nucleated cell counts were derived. Some clones are missing from TCRdb's copy, which holds only in-frame ones; the method was immunoSEQ multiplex PCR. V, J and clone size derive from that table, while D and trimming were established from the DNA sequence. The data hold over 65,000 clones, with 86% observed a single time. The TCR was taken from a man aged 25-40 years with acute or convalescent COVID-19. Sequenced: peripheral blood.

CDR3 amino acids: CASSRTTGFGGELFF. The CDR3 DNA reads TGTGCCAGCAGTCGCACGACAGGGTTCGGCGGGGAGCTGTTTTTT. The gene calls are TRBV6-6 and TRBJ2-2; TRBD1 matches 7 bases. Trimming cost V 5 bases and J 7 bases; bases outside gene matches: 10. The CDR3 runs 15 residues. The germline V gene has CDR1 MNHNY and CDR2 SVGAGI (reference sequence).